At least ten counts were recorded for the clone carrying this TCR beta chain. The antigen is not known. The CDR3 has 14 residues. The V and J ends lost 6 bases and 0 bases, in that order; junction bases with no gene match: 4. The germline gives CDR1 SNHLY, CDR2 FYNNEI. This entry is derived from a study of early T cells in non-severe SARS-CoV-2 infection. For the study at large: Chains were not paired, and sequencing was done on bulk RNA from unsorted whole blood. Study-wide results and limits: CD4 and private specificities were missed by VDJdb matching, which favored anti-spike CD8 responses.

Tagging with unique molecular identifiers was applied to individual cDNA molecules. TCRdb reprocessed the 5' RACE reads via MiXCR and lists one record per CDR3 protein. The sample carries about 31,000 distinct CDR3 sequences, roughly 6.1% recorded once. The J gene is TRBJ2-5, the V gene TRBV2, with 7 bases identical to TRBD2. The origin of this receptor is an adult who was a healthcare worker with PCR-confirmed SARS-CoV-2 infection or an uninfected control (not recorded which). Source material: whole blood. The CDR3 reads CASSGGTYQETQYF. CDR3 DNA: TGTGCCAGCAGCGGGGGGACCTACCAAGAGACCCAGTACTTC.